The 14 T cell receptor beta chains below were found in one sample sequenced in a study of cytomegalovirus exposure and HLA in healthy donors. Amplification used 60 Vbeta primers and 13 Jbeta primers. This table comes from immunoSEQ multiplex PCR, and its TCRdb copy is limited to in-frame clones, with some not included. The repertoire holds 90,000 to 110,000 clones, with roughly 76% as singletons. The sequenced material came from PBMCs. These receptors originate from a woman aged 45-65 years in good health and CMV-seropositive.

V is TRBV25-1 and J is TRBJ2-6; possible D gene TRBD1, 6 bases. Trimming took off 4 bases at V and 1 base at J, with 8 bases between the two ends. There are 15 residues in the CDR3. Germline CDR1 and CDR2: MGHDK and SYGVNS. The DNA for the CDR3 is TGTGCCAGCAGTGCACAGGGATCTGGGGCCAACGTCCTGACTTTC. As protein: CASSAQGSGANVLTF.

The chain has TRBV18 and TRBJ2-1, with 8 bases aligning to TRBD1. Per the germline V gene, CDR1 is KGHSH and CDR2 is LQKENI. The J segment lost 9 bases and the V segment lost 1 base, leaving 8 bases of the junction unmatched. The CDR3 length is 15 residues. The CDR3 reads CASSPRDRSSGEQFF. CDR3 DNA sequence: TGTGCCAGCTCACCACGGGACAGGTCTTCGGGTGAGCAGTTCTTC.

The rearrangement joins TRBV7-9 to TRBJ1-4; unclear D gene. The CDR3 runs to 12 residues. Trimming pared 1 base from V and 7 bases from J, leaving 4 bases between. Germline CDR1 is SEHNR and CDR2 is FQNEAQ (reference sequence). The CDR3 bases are TGTGCCAGCAGCTTAGTCGTTGAAAAACTGTTTTTT. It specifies CASSLVVEKLFF.

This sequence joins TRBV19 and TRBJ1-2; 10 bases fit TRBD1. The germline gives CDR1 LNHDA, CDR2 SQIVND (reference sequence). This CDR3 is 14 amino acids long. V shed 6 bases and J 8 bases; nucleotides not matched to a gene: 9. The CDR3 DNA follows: TGTGCCAGTAGACCGACAGGGGGCGCGGGGGGCTACACCTTC. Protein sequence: CASRPTGGAGGYTF.

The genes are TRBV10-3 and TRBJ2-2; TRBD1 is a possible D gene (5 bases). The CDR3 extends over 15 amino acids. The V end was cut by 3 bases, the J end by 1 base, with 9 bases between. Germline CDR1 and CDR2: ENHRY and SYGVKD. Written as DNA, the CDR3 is TGTGCCATCAGTGAAAGGCAGGGGAACACCGGGGAGCTGTTTTTT. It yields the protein CAISERQGNTGELFF.

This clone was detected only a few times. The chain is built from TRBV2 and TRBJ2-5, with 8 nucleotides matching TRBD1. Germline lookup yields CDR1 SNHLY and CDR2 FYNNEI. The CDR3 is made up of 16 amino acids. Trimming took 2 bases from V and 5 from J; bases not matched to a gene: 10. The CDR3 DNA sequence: TGTGCCAGCAGTGAAAAAGAGACAGGGGCAGGGGAGACCCAGTACTTC. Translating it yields CASSEKETGAGETQYF.

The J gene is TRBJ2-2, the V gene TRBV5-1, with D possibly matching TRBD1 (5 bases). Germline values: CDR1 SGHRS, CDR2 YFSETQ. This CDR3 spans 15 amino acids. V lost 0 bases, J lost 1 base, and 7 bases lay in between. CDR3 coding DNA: TGCGCCAGCAGCTTGGCCGGACAGAACACCGGGGAGCTGTTTTTT. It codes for CASSLAGQNTGELFF.

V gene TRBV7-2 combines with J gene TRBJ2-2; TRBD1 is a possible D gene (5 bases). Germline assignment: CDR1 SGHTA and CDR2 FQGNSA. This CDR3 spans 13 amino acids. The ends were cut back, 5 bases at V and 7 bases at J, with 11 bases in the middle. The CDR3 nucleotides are TGTGCCAGCAGCCCCAGCAGGGTCGGGGAGCTGTTTTTT. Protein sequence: CASSPSRVGELFF.

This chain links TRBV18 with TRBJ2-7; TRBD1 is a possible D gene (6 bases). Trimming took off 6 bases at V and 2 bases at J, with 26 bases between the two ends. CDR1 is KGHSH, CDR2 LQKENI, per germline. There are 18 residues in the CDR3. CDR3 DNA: TGTGCCAGCTCGTGTAGGACAGAGTTCTCGGCGTCTGCCTACGAGCAGTACTTC. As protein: CASSCRTEFSASAYEQYF. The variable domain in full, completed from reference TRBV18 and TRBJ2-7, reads NAGVMQNPRHLVRRRGQEARLRCSPMKGHSHVYWYRQLPEEGLKFMVYLQKENIIDESGMPKERFSAEFPKEGPSILRIQQVVRGDSAAYFCASSCRTEFSASAYEQYFGPGTRLTVT.

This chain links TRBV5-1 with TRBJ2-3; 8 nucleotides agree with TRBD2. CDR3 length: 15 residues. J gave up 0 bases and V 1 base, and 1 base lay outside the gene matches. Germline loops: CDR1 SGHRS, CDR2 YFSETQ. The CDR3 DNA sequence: TGCGCCAGCAGCTTGTCGGGGGGGAGCACAGATACGCAGTATTTT. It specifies CASSLSGGSTDTQYF. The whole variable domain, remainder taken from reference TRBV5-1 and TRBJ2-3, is KAGVTQTPRYLIKTRGQQVTLSCSPISGHRSVSWYQQTPGQGLQFLFEYFSETQRNKGNFPGRFSGRQFSNSRSEMNVSTLELGDSALYLCASSLSGGSTDTQYFGPGTRLTVL.

DNA of the CDR3: TGTGCCAGCAGCTACTCGCACAGTGACATGAACACTGAAGCTTTCTTT. Protein sequence: CASSYSHSDMNTEAFF. The V and J genes are TRBV9 and TRBJ1-1; D gene ambiguous. The CDR3 is made up of 16 amino acids. Germline lookup yields CDR1 SGDLS and CDR2 YYNGEE. Trimming removed 4 bases from V and 0 bases from J, with 16 bases in between.

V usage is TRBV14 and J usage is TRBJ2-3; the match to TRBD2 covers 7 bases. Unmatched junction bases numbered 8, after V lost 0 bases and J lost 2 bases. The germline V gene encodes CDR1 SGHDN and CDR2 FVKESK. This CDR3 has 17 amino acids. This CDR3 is CASSQDRREPYTDTQYF. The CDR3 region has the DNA TGTGCCAGCAGCCAAGATCGGCGGGAGCCTTACACAGATACGCAGTATTTT.

The CDR3 region has the DNA TGTGCCAGCAGCTTAGTCTGGGGCCAAGCGGGAGCTAGCACAGATACGCAGTATTTT. It specifies CASSLVWGQAGASTDTQYF. The rearrangement uses TRBV7-2 and TRBJ2-3, with 8 bases fitting TRBD2. The CDR3 loop spans 19 amino acids. The V and J ends lost 1 base and 0 bases, in that order; junction bases with no gene match: 12. CDR1 and CDR2 (germline): SGHTA, FQGNSA.

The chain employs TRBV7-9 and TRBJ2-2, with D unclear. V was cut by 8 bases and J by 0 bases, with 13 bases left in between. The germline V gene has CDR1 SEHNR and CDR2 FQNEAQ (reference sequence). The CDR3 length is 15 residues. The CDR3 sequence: CASAPHAANTGELFF. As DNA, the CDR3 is TGTGCCAGCGCCCCCCACGCGGCGAACACCGGGGAGCTGTTTTTT.